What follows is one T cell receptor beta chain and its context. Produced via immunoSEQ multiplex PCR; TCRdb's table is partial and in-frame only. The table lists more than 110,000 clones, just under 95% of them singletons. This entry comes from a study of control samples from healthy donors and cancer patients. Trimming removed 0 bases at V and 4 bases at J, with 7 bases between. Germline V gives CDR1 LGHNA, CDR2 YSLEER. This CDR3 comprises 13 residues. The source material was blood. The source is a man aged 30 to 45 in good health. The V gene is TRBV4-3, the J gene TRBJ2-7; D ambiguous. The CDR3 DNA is TGCGCCAGCAGCCAAGAGCGCGGATACGAGCAGTACTTC. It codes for CASSQERGYEQYF.